The 10 T cell receptor beta chains in this list originate from one sample, sequenced in a study of tumor and adjacent non-tumor tissue in lung cancer. A modified ARM-PCR protocol with three rounds of nested PCR amplified TCRbeta. TCRdb fed the multiplex PCR reads into MiXCR, producing one record per CDR3 protein. The sample yields tens of thousands of distinct CDR3 sequences, about 68% seen once. No cell sorting was done before RNA was extracted from the tissue. More than 3 cm separated this lung sample from the edge of the tumor. Input material: distant non-tumor lung tissue. The origin of the receptors is a woman between 65 and 79 years old with non-small cell lung cancer.

As for this clonotype: Possible read error: a much larger clone is one base away. The chain uses TRBV20-1 and TRBJ1-1; TRBD1 might be the D (5 bases). CDR3 length: 17 amino acids. Germline-derived CDR1 and CDR2 are DFQATT and SNEGSKA (reference sequence). The V and J ends lost 0 bases and 4 bases respectively, with 21 bases between them. The CDR3 region has the DNA TGCAGTGCTAGAGACCCCCGTGGACGGGGCGGGGGCACTGAAGCTTTCTTT. Its protein product is CSARDPRGRGGGTEAFF.

About this clonotype itself: The junction differs from germline at one of its ends, possibly a read error. The J gene is TRBJ2-1, the V gene TRBV7-9; no reliable D call. Germline CDR1 is SEHNR and CDR2 is FQNEAQ (reference sequence). The CDR3 consists of 13 residues. The CDR3 loop is CASSQSTYNEQFF. The CDR3 coding sequence is TGTGCCAGCAGTCAGTCGACCTACAACGAGCAGTTCTTC.

Points on this clonotype: Sequence at one end of the junction differs from germline and may be a read error. V and J are TRBV28 and TRBJ1-1; D gene uncertain. CDR3 length equals 13 residues. Germline lookup yields CDR1 MDHEN and CDR2 SYDVKM. This chain's CDR3 is CASSEHVNTEAFF. In DNA form, the CDR3 reads TGTGCCAGCAGTGAACATGTGAACACTGAAGCATTCTTT.

Of note for this clonotype: A much larger clone differs by one base, so this may be a read error. CDR3 residues: CASRFKNTEAFF. CDR3 DNA sequence: TGTGCCAGTAGATTTAAGAACACTGAAGCTTTCTTT. J is TRBJ1-1 and V is TRBV19; no definite D call. The CDR3 has 12 residues. The V end lost 6 bases, the J end lost 1 base, and 6 bases lay between the germline ends. The germline V gene has CDR1 LNHDA and CDR2 SQIVND (reference sequence).

Remarks on this clonotype: Mismatch with germline at one junction end may stem from a read error. The chain links TRBV29-1 to TRBJ1-1; no firm D call. CDR1 is SQVTM, CDR2 ANQGSEA, per germline. The length of the CDR3 is 14 residues. The CDR3 nucleotides read TGCGGCGTTGAAATGGTGTTCAGGAACACTGAAGCTTTCTTT. Amino acid sequence: CGVEMVFRNTEAFF.

This clonotype was seen repeatedly, ten times or more. The gene calls are TRBV28 and TRBJ1-1; D is ambiguous. The CDR3 totals 11 residues. The V end was cut by 8 bases, the J end by 10 bases, with 14 bases between. Germline values: CDR1 MDHEN, CDR2 SYDVKM. The CDR3, as DNA: TGTGCCAGCCCCTCCCCGGACGGAGCTTTCTTT. This gives the protein CASPSPDGAFF.

As to this clonotype: One end of the junction does not line up with germline, which may come from a read error. This chain connects TRBV6-6 to TRBJ2-3; no clear D gene. From germline, CDR1 is MNHNY and CDR2 SVGAGI (reference sequence). The CDR3 extends over 13 amino acids. CDR3 sequence reads: CASSSAFIDTRYF. CDR3 nucleotides: TGTGCCAGCAGTTCCGCCTTCATAGATACGCGGTATTTT.

In regard to this clonotype: One junction end disagrees with the germline gene, perhaps due to a read error. The rearrangement uses TRBV4-1 and TRBJ2-6, with D perhaps assigned TRBD1 or TRBD2 (5 bases each). The germline gives CDR1 MGHRA, CDR2 YSYEKL. The CDR3 length is 18 residues. This chain's CDR3 is CASSQEGTYYPGANVLTF. The DNA of the CDR3 is TGCGCCAGCAGCCAAGAAGGGACGTATTACCCTGGGGCCAACGTACTGACTTTC.

Note on this clonotype: A junction boundary mismatches the germline segment, possibly from a read error. J is TRBJ1-1 and V is TRBV29-1; no clear D gene. CDR3 length: 14 amino acids. Per the germline V gene, CDR1 is SQVTM and CDR2 is ANQGSEA. The CDR3 sequence is CGVETVFRKTEAFF. The DNA of the CDR3 is TGCGGCGTTGAAACGGTGTTCAGGAAGACTGAAGCTTTCTTT.

As for this clonotype: Relative to the germline gene, one junction end is altered; a read error may explain this. The V and J genes are TRBV5-1 and TRBJ2-2; weak D call: TRBD1 (6 bases). This CDR3 is 14 amino acids long. Germline lookup yields CDR1 SGHRS and CDR2 YFSETQ. The CDR3 sequence: CASSPGQSTGDLFF. The DNA for the CDR3 is TGCGCCAGCAGCCCTGGACAGTCCACCGGGGATCTGTTTTTT.